This TCR beta chain was observed in a study of blood T cell repertoires in COVID-19. Across the study: Sample material is recorded as cDNA or gDNA derived from T cells, B-cell-depleted T cells, or PBMCs.

In the original processing: Amplification from reference gene primers served as the basis for estimated nucleated cell counts. The repertoire was sequenced with immunoSEQ multiplex PCR; TCRdb's copy has only in-frame clones and lacks some. The V and J calls and clone size were taken over from that table, and D and trimming were inferred from the DNA. The data show some 350,000 clones, more than 75% seen once. Deletions cut 4 bases from V and 6 bases from J, with 16 bases between. Germline-derived CDR1 and CDR2 are KGHSH and LQKENI. CDR3 length: 16 residues. The chain has TRBV18 and TRBJ1-6, with a possible D match to TRBD1 (5 bases). The TCR comes from a human donor in a cohort sampled during active COVID-19. Source material: peripheral blood. The CDR3 is CASSRTDSSTNSPLHF. The CDR3 bases are TGTGCCAGCTCACGCACTGACAGCAGTACTAATTCACCCCTCCACTTT.